A single sample gave rise to the 31 T cell receptor beta chains below, sequenced in a study of somatic mutations in cytotoxic T cells in rheumatoid arthritis. The assay was immunoSEQ multiplex PCR, and TCRdb's table has in-frame clones only and misses some. The repertoire consists of approximately 15,000 clones, with more than 65% occurring once and the leading ten covering about 22%. The sequenced material came from CD8+ T cells sorted from blood. The source is an adult with rheumatoid arthritis.

The genes are TRBV19 and TRBJ2-3; possible D gene TRBD2, 6 bases. Germline CDR1 is LNHDA and CDR2 is SQIVND (reference sequence). With 1 base removed from V and 3 bases from J, the gap between germline ends came to 11 bases. This CDR3 comprises 15 residues. As DNA, the CDR3 is TGTGCCAGTAGTATAGCCGGGGGTTCAACAGATACGCAGTATTTT. It is translated as CASSIAGGSTDTQYF. The whole variable domain, remainder taken from reference TRBV19 and TRBJ2-3, is DGGITQSPKYLFRKEGQNVTLSCEQNLNHDAMYWYRQDPGQGLRLIYYSQIVNDFQKGDIAEGYSVSREKKESFPLTVTSAQKNPTAFYLCASSIAGGSTDTQYFGPGTRLTVL.

In DNA, the CDR3 is TGCGCCAGCAGCGGGGGACACAGCTCCTACAATGAGCAGTTCTTC. This gives the protein CASSGGHSSYNEQFF. This chain connects TRBV5-1 to TRBJ2-1; D perhaps matches TRBD1 (6 bases). This CDR3 is 15 amino acids long. Germline assignment: CDR1 SGHRS and CDR2 YFSETQ. Trimming removed 4 bases from V and 0 bases from J, with 11 bases in between.

The rearrangement uses TRBV6-6 and TRBJ2-1, with TRBD2 identical over 7 bases. CDR1 is MNHNY, CDR2 SVGAGI, per germline (reference sequence). The length of the CDR3 is 14 residues. V trimming: 5 bases; J trimming: 8 bases; junction bases outside the gene matches: 9. CDR3 coding DNA: TGTGCCAGCAGTATCCGGGACTATGCTTATGAGCAGTTCTTC. Translating it yields CASSIRDYAYEQFF.

The chain recombines TRBV7-8 with TRBJ1-5; maybe TRBD1 (6 bases). The germline V gene encodes CDR1 SGHVS and CDR2 FQNEAQ. V was cut by 8 bases and J by 1 base, with 6 bases left in between. The CDR3 is 12 residues long. CDR3 coding DNA: TGTGCCAGCCAGGGGAGCAATCAGCCCCAGCATTTT. It codes for CASQGSNQPQHF.

J is TRBJ2-1 and V is TRBV5-1, with TRBD1 matching over 10 bases. Per germline, CDR1 SGHRS and CDR2 YFSETQ. The trim removed 4 bases at V and 9 bases at J, leaving 10 bases unmatched. This CDR3 has 15 amino acids. CDR3: CASSPRHGQGGEQFF. The CDR3 bases are TGCGCCAGCAGCCCACGACACGGACAGGGGGGTGAGCAGTTCTTC.

The chain has TRBV7-9 and TRBJ1-5, with unresolved D. The CDR3 covers 16 residues. CDR1 and CDR2 (germline): SEHNR, FQNEAQ (reference sequence). V was cut by 5 bases and J by 5 bases, with 19 bases left in between. The CDR3 nucleotides are TGTGCCAGCAGCGAAATCGGAGCTAACCCTCATCAGCCCCAGCATTTT. Its translation: CASSEIGANPHQPQHF.

The chain employs TRBV12-1 and TRBJ1-4. TRBV12-1 is designated a pseudogene. The CDR3 has 14 amino acids. The CDR3 nucleotides read TGTGCCAGCAGCGGGGCGGGGGCTGGGGAAAAACTGTTTTTT. Translation gives CASSGAGAGEKLFF.

The CDR3 loop reads CASSSPGQGDFYEQYF. Written as DNA, the CDR3 is TGTGCCAGCAGTTCCCCCGGACAGGGGGATTTCTACGAGCAGTACTTC. The chain combines TRBV28 with TRBJ2-7; 10 bases map to TRBD1. The CDR3 extends over 16 amino acids. Looked up from germline, CDR1 is MDHEN and CDR2 is SYDVKM. V dropped 4 bases and J dropped 3; count of bases not matched to a gene: 9. The whole variable domain, filled in from reference TRBV28 and TRBJ2-7, reads DVKVTQSSRYLVKRTGEKVFLECVQDMDHENMFWYRQDPGLGLRLIYFSYDVKMKEKGDIPEGYSVSREKKERFSLILESASTNQTSMYLCASSSPGQGDFYEQYFGPGTRLTVT.

CDR3 sequence: CASSLLGGGGNEQYF. The CDR3 bases are TGTGCCAGCAGCTTGTTGGGGGGCGGCGGCAACGAGCAGTACTTC. The chain couples TRBV5-5 to TRBJ2-7; D may be TRBD1 or TRBD2 (6 bases each). Trimming removed 1 base from V and 5 bases from J, with 16 bases in between. Germline V gene lookup returns CDR1 SGHKS and CDR2 YYEKEE (reference sequence). The length of the CDR3 is 15 residues.

The chain links TRBV11-3 to TRBJ2-7, with 9 bases matching TRBD2. Germline V CDR1 and CDR2: SGHNT, YENEEA. The CDR3 totals 16 residues. J was trimmed by 0 bases and V by 2 bases; bases with no gene match: 5. The chain's CDR3 is CASSLYRSGSSYEQYF. The CDR3 nucleotides read TGTGCCAGCAGCTTATACCGTAGCGGGAGCTCCTACGAGCAGTACTTC. The whole variable domain, filled in from reference TRBV11-3 and TRBJ2-7, reads EAGVVQSPRYKIIEKKQPVAFWCNPISGHNTLYWYLQNLGQGPELLIRYENEEAVDDSQLPKDRFSAERLKGVDSTLKIQPAELGDSAVYLCASSLYRSGSSYEQYFGPGTRLTVT.

This chain joins TRBV5-1 and TRBJ1-5; no clear D gene. This CDR3 contains 14 residues. With 2 bases removed from V and 4 bases from J, the gap between germline ends came to 10 bases. The germline V gene encodes CDR1 SGHRS and CDR2 YFSETQ. CDR3 sequence (DNA): TGCGCCAGCAGCTTATCCCCTGGGAATCAGCCCCAGCATTTT. Protein sequence: CASSLSPGNQPQHF. Looking up the rest from reference TRBV5-1 and TRBJ1-5 gives the full variable domain: KAGVTQTPRYLIKTRGQQVTLSCSPISGHRSVSWYQQTPGQGLQFLFEYFSETQRNKGNFPGRFSGRQFSNSRSEMNVSTLELGDSALYLCASSLSPGNQPQHFGDGTRLSIL.

The rearrangement uses TRBV10-3 and TRBJ2-3, with 7 bases lining up with TRBD2. Germline V gives CDR1 ENHRY, CDR2 SYGVKD. The ends lost 9 bases at V and 4 bases at J; junction bases unmatched: 13. This CDR3 has 15 amino acids. Written as DNA, the CDR3 is TGTGCCATTTCCCGTTCTAGCGGTCCCCCAGATACGCAGTATTTT. Translation: CAISRSSGPPDTQYF.

The chain is built from TRBV7-3 and TRBJ2-1; possible D gene TRBD2, 5 bases. CDR1 is SGHTA, CDR2 FQGTGA, per germline. V gave up 0 bases and J gave up 2 bases, with 5 bases separating them. CDR3 length equals 14 residues. The CDR3 coding sequence is TGTGCCAGCAGCTTAACCGGGGCCTACAATGAGCAGTTCTTC. Encoded protein: CASSLTGAYNEQFF.

The chain carries TRBV29-1 and TRBJ1-2; 7 bases match TRBD1. The germline V gene has CDR1 SQVTM and CDR2 ANQGSEA. The CDR3 spans 15 residues. With V trimmed by 2 bases and J by 5 bases, 11 bases remained unmatched. The CDR3 nucleotides read TGCAGCGTTGAAACCACCGGACAGGCAGAGTATGGCTACACCTTC. Protein sequence: CSVETTGQAEYGYTF.

The gene calls are TRBV28 and TRBJ2-7; TRBD2 matches 15 bases. Germline V CDR1 and CDR2: MDHEN, SYDVKM. The CDR3 is made up of 14 amino acids. Trimming removed 3 bases from V and 9 bases from J; junction bases left unmatched: 3. CDR3 region: CASSLGLAGGVQYF. The DNA for the CDR3 is TGTGCCAGCAGTTTGGGACTAGCGGGAGGAGTGCAGTACTTC.

This clone was counted only a few times. This chain connects TRBV28 to TRBJ2-1, with 8 bases matching TRBD1. The junction had 10 bases not matched to a gene; V was cut back by 7 bases and J by 5 bases. The CDR3 sequence is 15 residues long. Germline assignment: CDR1 MDHEN and CDR2 SYDVKM. CDR3 DNA sequence: TGTGCCAGCAACCCTGACAGGGGAAGGAACAATGAGCAGTTCTTC. Its translation is CASNPDRGRNNEQFF.

The CDR3 sequence is CASTQGDTQYF. DNA for the CDR3: TGTGCCAGCACCCAAGGAGATACGCAGTATTTT. This sequence joins TRBV6-6 and TRBJ2-3, with D uncertain. Trimming pared 7 bases from V and 5 bases from J, leaving 7 bases between. Per germline, CDR1 MNHNY and CDR2 SVGAGI (reference sequence). The CDR3 runs to 11 residues.

This chain joins TRBV11-2 and TRBJ2-7, with 9 bases matching TRBD1. The CDR3 has 15 residues. Germline V lookup: CDR1 SGHAT, CDR2 FQNNGV. V lost 5 bases and J lost 4; bases outside the gene matches: 9. As DNA, the CDR3 is TGTGCCAGCAGCCTTACCGGGACAGGGTTATACGAGCAGTACTTC. The encoded protein is CASSLTGTGLYEQYF.

This clone came up a few times. This chain links TRBV7-9 with TRBJ2-7; D is ambiguous. The CDR3 totals 11 residues. The ends were cut back, 3 bases at V and 3 bases at J, with 3 bases in the middle. Germline V gives CDR1 SEHNR, CDR2 FQNEAQ (reference sequence). CDR3: CASSFDYEQYF. The CDR3 DNA reads TGTGCCAGCAGCTTTGACTACGAGCAGTACTTC.

This chain uses TRBV5-6 with TRBJ1-5; D is perhaps TRBD1 (5 bases). Germline-derived CDR1 and CDR2 are SGHDT and YYEEEE. V lost 0 bases and J lost 7, with 14 bases in between. The CDR3 is 15 residues long. Here the CDR3 DNA reads TGTGCCAGCAGCTTGGCCTCCGGGGGTGAACAGCCCCAGCATTTT. It codes for CASSLASGGEQPQHF.

CDR3 region: CASRPTGGSEKLFF. The CDR3 DNA reads as TGTGCCAGCCGCCCGACAGGGGGGAGTGAAAAACTGTTTTTT. The genes are TRBV28 and TRBJ1-4; TRBD1 agrees at 9 bases. Trimming removed 8 bases from V and 7 bases from J; junction bases left unmatched: 8. Per the germline V gene, CDR1 is MDHEN and CDR2 is SYDVKM. The CDR3 extends over 14 amino acids.

The chain carries TRBV6-5 and TRBJ1-1; D call uncertain. Germline V CDR1 and CDR2: MNHEY, SVGAGI. The ends were cut back, 7 bases at V and 1 base at J, with 10 bases in the middle. CDR3 length: 13 residues. This CDR3 is CASKRSPNTEAFF. The CDR3 DNA reads as TGTGCCAGCAAGAGAAGCCCGAACACTGAAGCTTTCTTT.

This chain connects TRBV28 to TRBJ2-7; D remains unclear. Germline CDR1 and CDR2: MDHEN and SYDVKM. V was trimmed by 6 bases and J by 2 bases, leaving 8 bases between them. This CDR3 has 12 residues. The CDR3 loop is CASRPDTYEQYF. DNA of the CDR3: TGTGCCAGCAGACCCGATACCTACGAGCAGTACTTC.

V usage is TRBV27 and J usage is TRBJ1-1; D unresolved. The germline V gene has CDR1 MNHEY and CDR2 SMNVEV (reference sequence). V was pared by 2 bases and J by 3 bases, with 13 bases between. This CDR3 is built from 15 residues. The CDR3 DNA reads TGTGCCAGCAGTTTAATTCCGGGATCGGACACTGAAGCTTTCTTT. This codes for CASSLIPGSDTEAFF.

V and J are TRBV5-1 and TRBJ2-7, with D perhaps matching TRBD2 (5 bases). The CDR3 covers 14 residues. Germline V gene sequence: CDR1 SGHRS, CDR2 YFSETQ. The V and J ends lost 7 bases and 5 bases respectively, with 19 bases between them. CDR3 in amino acids: CASAGDGPRDEQYF. The CDR3 DNA follows: TGCGCCAGCGCGGGTGACGGGCCGCGCGACGAGCAGTACTTC.

The V and J genes are TRBV11-3 and TRBJ2-3; D not resolved. CDR3 size: 13 residues. The ends were cut back, 0 bases at V and 6 bases at J, with 7 bases in the middle. Germline V gives CDR1 SGHNT, CDR2 YENEEA. This CDR3 reads CASSLDHSDTQYF. The CDR3 DNA reads TGTGCCAGCAGCTTAGATCATTCGGATACGCAGTATTTT.

This sequence joins TRBV9 and TRBJ2-7, with 9 positions matching TRBD1. The junction had 6 bases not matched to a gene; V was cut back by 0 bases and J by 2 bases. The CDR3 sequence is 16 residues long. The germline V gene has CDR1 SGDLS and CDR2 YYNGEE. CDR3 bases: TGTGCCAGCAGCGTAGGGACAGGGGCCGGCGCCTACGAGCAGTACTTC. Translating gives CASSVGTGAGAYEQYF.

The V gene is TRBV27, the J gene TRBJ1-2; no firm D call. V was clipped by 5 bases and J by 4 bases, with 17 bases between them. CDR1 is MNHEY, CDR2 SMNVEV, per germline (reference sequence). The CDR3 consists of 15 residues. The CDR3 DNA reads TGTGCCAGCAGTCCAAACAGTGCAATCCCCTATGGCTACACCTTC. It is translated as CASSPNSAIPYGYTF.

The chain uses TRBV6-1 and TRBJ1-2; 7 bases match TRBD1. V lost 2 bases and J lost 8; bases outside the gene matches: 11. The V gene's germline CDR1 is MNHNS and CDR2 SASEGT. This CDR3 contains 15 residues. CDR3: CASSELGGGREGYTF. The CDR3 DNA reads TGTGCCAGCAGTGAATTAGGAGGGGGCAGAGAGGGCTACACCTTC.

The CDR3, as DNA: TGTGCCAGCAGTTTATTGCTTGGGTCAGATACGCAGTATTTT. It translates to CASSLLLGSDTQYF. The V call is TRBV27, the J call TRBJ2-3; D uncertain. Germline V CDR1 and CDR2: MNHEY, SMNVEV (reference sequence). Deletions cut 1 base from V and 4 bases from J, with 9 bases between. The CDR3 length is 14 residues.

The CDR3 DNA follows: TGTGCCAGCAGTACAGAGTACGAGCAGTACTTC. Translated, it gives CASSTEYEQYF. The chain recombines TRBV28 with TRBJ2-7; D unresolved. Per the germline V gene, CDR1 is MDHEN and CDR2 is SYDVKM. The CDR3 has 11 amino acids. The V gene lost 5 bases and the J gene lost 4 bases, with 6 bases spanning the gap.